The rows below give T cell receptor beta chains drawn from one sample of a study of cytomegalovirus exposure and HLA in healthy donors. The assay was immunoSEQ multiplex PCR, and TCRdb's table has in-frame clones only and misses some. The sample lists about 200,000 clones, 70% to 80% occurring once. The material sequenced was PBMCs. These receptors were collected from a male donor in good health and CMV-seropositive. CDR3s include the opening cysteine and the closing phenylalanine or tryptophan. A D gene is named only where the DNA matches it firmly. Not all rows give a size; the values are once, few, many and, for expanded clones, a class.

j_gene: TRBJ2-7; d_gene: TRBD2; abundance: NA; len: 16; v_gene: TRBV4-1; CDR3nt: TGCGCCAGCAGCCAAGAGATAGCGGGGGGAACCTACGAGCAGTACTTC; CDR3aa: CASSQEIAGGTYEQYF
j_gene: TRBJ2-7; d_gene: NA; abundance: NA; len: 13; v_gene: TRBV11-3; CDR3nt: TGTGCCAGCAGCTTAGGGACAAGCTACGAGCAGTACTTC; CDR3aa: CASSLGTSYEQYF
j_gene: TRBJ1-3; d_gene: NA; abundance: NA; len: 15; v_gene: TRBV18; CDR3nt: TGTGCCAGCTCTCATAACAGGGAGAGCGGAAACACCATATATTTT; CDR3aa: CASSHNRESGNTIYF
j_gene: TRBJ1-1; d_gene: TRBD1; abundance: NA; len: 14; v_gene: TRBV11-1; CDR3nt: TGTGCCAGCAGCTACAGGGGGCGAGTCTTCGAAGCTTTCTTT; CDR3aa: CASSYRGRVFEAFF
j_gene: TRBJ2-1; d_gene: TRBD2; abundance: NA; len: 16; v_gene: TRBV7-6; CDR3nt: TGTGCCAGCAGCTTAAGAGCGGGGAGCCTCTACAATGAGCAGTTCTTC; CDR3aa: CASSLRAGSLYNEQFF
j_gene: TRBJ2-3; d_gene: TRBD1; abundance: NA; len: 15; v_gene: TRBV5-1; CDR3nt: TGCGCCAGCAGCGTGGGACAGGGGGCGACAGATACGCAGTATTTT; CDR3aa: CASSVGQGATDTQYF
j_gene: TRBJ1-1; d_gene: NA; abundance: once; len: 11; v_gene: TRBV20-1; CDR3nt: TGCAAAGCACGGGAGAACACTGAAGCTTTCTTT; CDR3aa: CKARENTEAFF
j_gene: TRBJ1-5; d_gene: NA; abundance: NA; len: 14; v_gene: TRBV4-2; CDR3nt: TGTGCCAGCAGCCAACAGGGATTCAATCAGCCCCAGCATTTT; CDR3aa: CASSQQGFNQPQHF
j_gene: TRBJ2-7; d_gene: TRBD1; abundance: few; len: 14; v_gene: TRBV6-5; CDR3nt: TGTGCCAGCAGATTCGACAGGGGTCCCTACGAGCAGTACTTC; CDR3aa: CASRFDRGPYEQYF
j_gene: TRBJ1-1; d_gene: NA; abundance: NA; len: 13; v_gene: TRBV9; CDR3nt: TGTGCCAGCAGCGTGGCCGCCGACACTGAAGCTTTCTTT; CDR3aa: CASSVAADTEAFF
j_gene: TRBJ1-1; d_gene: TRBD1; abundance: once; len: 19; v_gene: TRBV4-2; CDR3nt: TGTGCCAGCAGCCAAGAGGTACTCCAGGGGGCGCCCGGAACATATGAAGCTTTCTTT; CDR3aa: CASSQEVLQGAPGTYEAFF
j_gene: TRBJ2-5; d_gene: TRBD1; abundance: NA; len: 15; v_gene: TRBV5-1; CDR3nt: TGCGCCAGCAGCTGGCGGACAGGTTTCCAAGAGACCCAGTACTTC; CDR3aa: CASSWRTGFQETQYF
j_gene: TRBJ2-3; d_gene: NA; abundance: once; len: 11; v_gene: TRBV20-1; CDR3nt: TGCAGTGTAGGCTTGGAGTATACGCAGTATTTT; CDR3aa: CSVGLEYTQYF
j_gene: TRBJ1-2; d_gene: NA; abundance: NA; len: 13; v_gene: TRBV14; CDR3nt: TGTGCCAGCAGCCACACAGGGTGGCATGGCTACACCTTC; CDR3aa: CASSHTGWHGYTF
j_gene: TRBJ2-5; d_gene: NA; abundance: few; len: 11; v_gene: TRBV6-5; CDR3nt: TGTGCCAGCACCTACGGGGAGACCCAGTACTTC; CDR3aa: CASTYGETQYF
j_gene: TRBJ2-7; d_gene: NA; abundance: NA; len: 15; v_gene: TRBV4-2; CDR3nt: TGTGCCAGCAGCCAAGACGGAGGGTTCCCCTACGAGCAGTACTTC; CDR3aa: CASSQDGGFPYEQYF
j_gene: TRBJ2-1; d_gene: TRBD2; abundance: NA; len: 14; v_gene: TRBV5-1; CDR3nt: TGCGCCAGCAGCTATAGCGGGGGGGTAAATGAGCAGTTCTTC; CDR3aa: CASSYSGGVNEQFF
j_gene: TRBJ2-1; d_gene: TRBD2; abundance: NA; len: 13; v_gene: TRBV30; CDR3nt: TGTGCCCAATCTAGCGGGAACACTTGTGAGCAGTTCTTC; CDR3aa: CAQSSGNTCEQFF
j_gene: TRBJ2-2; d_gene: NA; abundance: NA; len: 15; v_gene: TRBV6-1; CDR3nt: TGTGCCAGCAGTAAGGGACTCGCGAACACCGGGGAGCTGTTTTTT; CDR3aa: CASSKGLANTGELFF
j_gene: TRBJ2-3; d_gene: TRBD1; abundance: NA; len: 16; v_gene: TRBV6-5; CDR3nt: TGTGCCAGCAGTTCCCAGGGGACAGGGTCCACAGATACGCAGTATTTT; CDR3aa: CASSSQGTGSTDTQYF
j_gene: TRBJ2-7; d_gene: TRBD2; abundance: few; len: 12; v_gene: TRBV7-9; CDR3nt: TGTGCCAGCAGCTCGGGACTATACGAGCAGTACTTC; CDR3aa: CASSSGLYEQYF
j_gene: TRBJ1-4; d_gene: TRBD1; abundance: once; len: 13; v_gene: TRBV18; CDR3nt: TGTGCCAGCTCACCACCCGGGACAGGGGGGCTGTTTTTT; CDR3aa: CASSPPGTGGLFF
j_gene: TRBJ2-3; d_gene: TRBD2; abundance: NA; len: 16; v_gene: TRBV9; CDR3nt: TGTGCCAGCAGCCCTTGGACTAGCGCGAGCACAGATACGCAGTATTTT; CDR3aa: CASSPWTSASTDTQYF
j_gene: TRBJ2-1; d_gene: TRBD2; abundance: NA; len: 15; v_gene: TRBV4-2; CDR3nt: TGTGCCAGCAGCCAAGCCAGCGGGAGTAAGGATGAGCAGTTCTTC; CDR3aa: CASSQASGSKDEQFF
j_gene: TRBJ2-7; d_gene: TRBD1; abundance: NA; len: 15; v_gene: TRBV10-3; CDR3nt: TGTGCCATCAGGTCGGGACAGGGGAGCTCCTACGAGCAGTACTTC; CDR3aa: CAIRSGQGSSYEQYF
j_gene: TRBJ2-7; d_gene: TRBD2; abundance: NA; len: 17; v_gene: TRBV7-2; CDR3nt: TGTGCCAGCAGCTCTGGGTGGGCGGGAGGGCCATGGGACGAGCAGTACTTC; CDR3aa: CASSSGWAGGPWDEQYF
j_gene: TRBJ1-5; d_gene: NA; abundance: once; len: 15; v_gene: TRBV2; CDR3nt: TGTGCCAGCGGGGGCCTCAATTTGGGCAATCAGCCCCAGCATTTT; CDR3aa: CASGGLNLGNQPQHF
j_gene: TRBJ2-3; d_gene: NA; abundance: NA; len: 14; v_gene: TRBV7-2; CDR3nt: TGTGCCAGCAGCTTAAGGGCAGGGTCAGATACGCAGTATTTT; CDR3aa: CASSLRAGSDTQYF
j_gene: TRBJ1-1; d_gene: NA; abundance: NA; len: 12; v_gene: TRBV28; CDR3nt: TGTGCCAGCAGTTTACCATACACTGAAGCTTTCTTT; CDR3aa: CASSLPYTEAFF
j_gene: TRBJ2-7; d_gene: TRBD2; abundance: NA; len: 14; v_gene: TRBV6-1; CDR3nt: TGTGCCAGCAGTGATCGGGGGGGTCCCTACGAGCAGTACTTC; CDR3aa: CASSDRGGPYEQYF
j_gene: TRBJ1-1; d_gene: TRBD1; abundance: once; len: 16; v_gene: TRBV5-4; CDR3nt: TGTGCCAGCAGCTCTCCGGGACAGGCTTTGAACACTGAAGCTTTCTTT; CDR3aa: CASSSPGQALNTEAFF
j_gene: TRBJ1-4; d_gene: NA; abundance: NA; len: 12; v_gene: TRBV5-6; CDR3nt: TGTGCCAGCAGCCCGGGTAATGAAAAACTGTTTTTT; CDR3aa: CASSPGNEKLFF
j_gene: TRBJ2-7; d_gene: TRBD1; abundance: few; len: 15; v_gene: TRBV9; CDR3nt: TGTGCCAGCAGCGCCTCGACAGGGGGATTCGGCGAGCAGTACTTC; CDR3aa: CASSASTGGFGEQYF
j_gene: TRBJ2-1; d_gene: NA; abundance: NA; len: 16; v_gene: TRBV18; CDR3nt: TGTGCCAGCTCACCAAATGAAATAGGCCGGCGGGATGAGCAGTTCTTC; CDR3aa: CASSPNEIGRRDEQFF
j_gene: TRBJ2-1; d_gene: TRBD2; abundance: few; len: 12; v_gene: TRBV10-3; CDR3nt: TGTGCCGTGCGGGGACTAGTGAATGAGCAGTTCTTC; CDR3aa: CAVRGLVNEQFF
j_gene: TRBJ2-7; d_gene: TRBD2; abundance: once; len: 15; v_gene: TRBV30; CDR3nt: TGTGCCTATAAATCTACTAGCGGGAAGGCATACGAGCAGTACTTC; CDR3aa: CAYKSTSGKAYEQYF
j_gene: TRBJ2-2; d_gene: TRBD2; abundance: NA; len: 14; v_gene: TRBV29-1; CDR3nt: TGCAGCGTTGGGGCTAGCGGCAACACCGGGGAGCTGTTTTTT; CDR3aa: CSVGASGNTGELFF
j_gene: TRBJ2-6; d_gene: NA; abundance: few; len: 14; v_gene: TRBV5-1; CDR3nt: TGCGCCAGCCAGGGGTTAGCTGGGGCCAACGTCCTGACTTTC; CDR3aa: CASQGLAGANVLTF
j_gene: TRBJ1-2; d_gene: NA; abundance: once; len: 13; v_gene: TRBV6-5; CDR3nt: TGTGCCAGCAGTTACGGACAGCAGTCTGGCTACACCTTC; CDR3aa: CASSYGQQSGYTF
j_gene: TRBJ2-3; d_gene: TRBD1; abundance: NA; len: 15; v_gene: TRBV18; CDR3nt: TGTGCCAGCTCACCCGGGACAGGTGAAGCGGATACGCAGTATTTT; CDR3aa: CASSPGTGEADTQYF
j_gene: TRBJ2-7; d_gene: NA; abundance: NA; len: 11; v_gene: TRBV30; CDR3nt: TGTGCCTGGAGTGGCACTTACGAGCAGTACTTC; CDR3aa: CAWSGTYEQYF
j_gene: TRBJ1-1; d_gene: NA; abundance: NA; len: 15; v_gene: TRBV6-6; CDR3nt: TGTGCCAGCAGTCCCCTTGGGGGAGGGAACACTGAAGCTTTCTTT; CDR3aa: CASSPLGGGNTEAFF
j_gene: TRBJ1-2; d_gene: NA; abundance: NA; len: 14; v_gene: TRBV7-9; CDR3nt: TGTGCCAGGGGCGAGGTACAGGGTCTCGATGGCTACACCTTC; CDR3aa: CARGEVQGLDGYTF
j_gene: TRBJ2-5; d_gene: NA; abundance: few; len: 12; v_gene: TRBV29-1; CDR3nt: TGCAGCGTGCAGACTAGTGGGGAGACCCAGTACTTC; CDR3aa: CSVQTSGETQYF
j_gene: TRBJ2-7; d_gene: NA; abundance: NA; len: 12; v_gene: TRBV10-2; CDR3nt: TGCGCCAGCACGACTTATACCTACGAGCAGTACTTC; CDR3aa: CASTTYTYEQYF